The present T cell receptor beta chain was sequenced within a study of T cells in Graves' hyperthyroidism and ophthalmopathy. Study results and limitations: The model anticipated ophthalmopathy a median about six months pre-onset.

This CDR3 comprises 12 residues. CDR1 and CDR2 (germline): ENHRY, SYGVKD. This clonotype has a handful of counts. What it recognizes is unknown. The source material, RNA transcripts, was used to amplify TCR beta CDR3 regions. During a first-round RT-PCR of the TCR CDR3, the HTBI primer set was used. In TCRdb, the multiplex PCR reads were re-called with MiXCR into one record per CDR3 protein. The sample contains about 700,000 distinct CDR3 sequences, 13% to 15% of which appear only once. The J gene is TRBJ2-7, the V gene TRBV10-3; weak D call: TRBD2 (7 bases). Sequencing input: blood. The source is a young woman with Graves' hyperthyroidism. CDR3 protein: CAIGGTSYEQYF. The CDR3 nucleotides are TGTGCGATCGGGGGGACATCTTACGAGCAGTACTTC.